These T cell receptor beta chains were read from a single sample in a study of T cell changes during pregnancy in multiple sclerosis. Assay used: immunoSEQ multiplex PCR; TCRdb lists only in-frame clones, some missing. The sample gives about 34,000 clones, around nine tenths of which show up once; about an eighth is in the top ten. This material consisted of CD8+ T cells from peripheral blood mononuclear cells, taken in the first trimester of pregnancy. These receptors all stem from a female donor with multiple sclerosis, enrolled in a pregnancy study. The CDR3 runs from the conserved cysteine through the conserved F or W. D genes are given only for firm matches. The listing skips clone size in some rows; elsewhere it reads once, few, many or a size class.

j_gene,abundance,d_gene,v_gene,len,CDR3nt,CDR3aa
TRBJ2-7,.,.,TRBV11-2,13,TGTGCCAGCAGCCATTACGGGGACTACGAGCAGTACTTC,CASSHYGDYEQYF
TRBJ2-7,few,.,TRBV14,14,TGTGCCAGCAGCCAGTGGGGGGGCATGAAGGAGCAGTACTTC,CASSQWGGMKEQYF
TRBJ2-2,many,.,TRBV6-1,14,TGTGCCAGCAGGGACGGACTACTCTCCGGGGAGCTGTTTTTT,CASRDGLLSGELFF
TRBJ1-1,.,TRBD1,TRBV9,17,TGTGCCAGCAGCAAAAACAGGGGAGGTGGGGCGAACACTGAAGCTTTCTTT,CASSKNRGGGANTEAFF
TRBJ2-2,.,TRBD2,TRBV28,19,TGTGCCAGCAGCACACCGGGACTAGCGGCCCAGTTTGAGACCGGGGAGCTGTTTTTT,CASSTPGLAAQFETGELFF
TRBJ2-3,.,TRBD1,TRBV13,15,TGTGCCAGCAGCACCCCAGGACAGGCGTCGGATACGCAGTATTTT,CASSTPGQASDTQYF
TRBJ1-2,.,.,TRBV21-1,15,TGTGCCAGCAGCAAAGTGGGCAGTAAGGAAAATGGCTACACCTTC,CASSKVGSKENGYTF
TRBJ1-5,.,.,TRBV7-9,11,TGTGCCAGCAGCTCGGGGGAGCCCCAGCATTTT,CASSSGEPQHF
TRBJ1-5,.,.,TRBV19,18,TGTGCCACGATGAGGCCGACAGCGGGGCTGGCCGAGGATCAGCCCCAGCATTTT,CATMRPTAGLAEDQPQHF
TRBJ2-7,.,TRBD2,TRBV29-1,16,TGCAGCGTTGAAGGACAGGGGACTAGCGGGAGATACGAGCAGTACTTC,CSVEGQGTSGRYEQYF
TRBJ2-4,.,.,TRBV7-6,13,TGTGCCAGCAGCTCCACGGAGGGTGACATTCAGTACTTC,CASSSTEGDIQYF
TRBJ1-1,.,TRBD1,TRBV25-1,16,TGTGCCAGCAGTGAATACTCCGACAGGGCCGACACTGAAGCTTTCTTT,CASSEYSDRADTEAFF
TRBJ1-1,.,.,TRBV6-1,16,TGTGCCAGCAGTGAAGCAAAGACAGCGGGTTGGACTGAAGCTTTCTTT,CASSEAKTAGWTEAFF
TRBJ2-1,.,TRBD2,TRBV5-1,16,TGCGCCAGCAGCTTGGAACTGGGGGGGAACCCTAATGAGCAGTTCTTC,CASSLELGGNPNEQFF
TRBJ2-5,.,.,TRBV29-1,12,TGCAGCGTTGGGTTAAACCCGGGAGAGCAGTACTTC,CSVGLNPGEQYF
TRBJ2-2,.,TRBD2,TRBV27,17,TGTGCCAGCAGCCACCTCCTAGCGGGAGGGCCGGGGGGGGAGCTGTTTTTT,CASSHLLAGGPGGELFF
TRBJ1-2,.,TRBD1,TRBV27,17,TGTGCCAGCAGTTTATCCTCCGGACAGGGGGCCAACTATGGCTACACCTTC,CASSLSSGQGANYGYTF
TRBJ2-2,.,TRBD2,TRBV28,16,TGTGCCAGCAGTCCCGCGGTAGCGGGAGGTTCCGGGGAGCTGTTTTTT,CASSPAVAGGSGELFF
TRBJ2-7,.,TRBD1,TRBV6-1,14,TGTGCCAGCACCTACGGACAGGGGGCCTACGAGCAGTACTTC,CASTYGQGAYEQYF
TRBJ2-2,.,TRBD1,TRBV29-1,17,TGCAGCGTTGAAGAATCCGGCGACAGGGTGGTTGCCGGGGAGCTGTTTTTT,CSVEESGDRVVAGELFF
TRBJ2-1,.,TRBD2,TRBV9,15,TGTGCCAGCAGCGTAGTTGTTAGCGGGAGACATGAGCAGTTCTTC,CASSVVVSGRHEQFF
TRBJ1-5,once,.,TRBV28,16,TGTGCCAGCAGTTTAGGGCCCCTGATACGCAATCAGCCCCAGCATTTT,CASSLGPLIRNQPQHF
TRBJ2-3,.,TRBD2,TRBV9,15,TGTGCCAGCAGCCCCGGGACTAGCCCCCTAGATACGCAGTATTTT,CASSPGTSPLDTQYF
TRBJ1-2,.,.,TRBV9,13,TGTGCCAGCAGCGTAGGACAGGCCTATGGCTACACCTTC,CASSVGQAYGYTF
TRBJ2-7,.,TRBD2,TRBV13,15,TGTGCCAGCAGCTCCGGGGGAGGGTCTTTCTACGAGCAGTACTTC,CASSSGGGSFYEQYF
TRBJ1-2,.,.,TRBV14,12,TGTGCCAGCAGCGAAGCGGGCTATGGCTACACCTTC,CASSEAGYGYTF
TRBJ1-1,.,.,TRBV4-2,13,TGTGCCAGCAGCCAAGAGACAGGAACTGAAGCTTTCTTT,CASSQETGTEAFF
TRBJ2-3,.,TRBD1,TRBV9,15,TGTGCCAGCAGCGCCGTAGACAGGGGTGCAGATACGCAGTATTTT,CASSAVDRGADTQYF
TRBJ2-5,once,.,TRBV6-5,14,TGTGCCAGCACCCCCCGTGGGGGCGGAGAGACCCAGTACTTC,CASTPRGGGETQYF
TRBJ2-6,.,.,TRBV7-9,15,TGTGCCAGCAGCCCACCGGGGGCTGGGGCCAACGTCCTGACTTTC,CASSPPGAGANVLTF
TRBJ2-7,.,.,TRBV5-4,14,TGTGCCAGCAGCCCCGCGGCGGGAAATGCCGAGCAGTACTTC,CASSPAAGNAEQYF
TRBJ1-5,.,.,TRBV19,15,TGTGCCAGTAGTATACTCGACATTTCGAATCAGCCCCAGCATTTT,CASSILDISNQPQHF
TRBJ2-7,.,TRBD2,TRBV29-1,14,TGCAGCGTTGAACTAGCGGGACCCCCCTACGAGCAGTACTTC,CSVELAGPPYEQYF
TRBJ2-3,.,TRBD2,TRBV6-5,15,TGTGCCAGCAGTTTAACTAGCGACAGTACAGATACGCAGTATTTT,CASSLTSDSTDTQYF
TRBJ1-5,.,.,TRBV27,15,TGTGCCAGCAGTTTATTGGGCAGGGGCGGCCAGCCCCAGCATTTT,CASSLLGRGGQPQHF
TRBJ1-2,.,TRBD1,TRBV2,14,TGTGCCAGCAGAGGACAGGGGGCGATCTATGGCTACACCTTC,CASRGQGAIYGYTF
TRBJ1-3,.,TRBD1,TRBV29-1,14,TGCAGCGTTGAACGGACAGGCTCTGGAAACACCATATATTTT,CSVERTGSGNTIYF
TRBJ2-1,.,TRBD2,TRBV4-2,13,TGTGCCAGCAGCCCGGGGACTATAGATGAGCAGTTCTTC,CASSPGTIDEQFF
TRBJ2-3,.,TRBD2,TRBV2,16,TGTGCCAGCAGTGCAACGGGACTAGCGGTTACAGATACGCAGTATTTT,CASSATGLAVTDTQYF
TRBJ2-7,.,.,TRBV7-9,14,TGTGCCAGCAGCTCTTCGACTAGTTTCTACGAGCAGTACTTC,CASSSSTSFYEQYF
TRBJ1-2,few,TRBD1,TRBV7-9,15,TGTGCCAGCAGGTACCTGCCCAGGAGGGACAGTGGCTACACCTTC,CASRYLPRRDSGYTF
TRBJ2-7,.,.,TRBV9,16,TGTGCCAGCAGCGTAGAGGTAGCAGCGAGCTCCTACGAGCAGTACTTC,CASSVEVAASSYEQYF
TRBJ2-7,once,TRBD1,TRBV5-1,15,TGCGCCAGCACCGTTTGGGCAGGGGGCTCCTACGAGCAGTACTTC,CASTVWAGGSYEQYF
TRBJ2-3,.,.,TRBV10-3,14,TGTGCCATCAGTGACAGGGTCAGGACAGATACGCAGTATTTT,CAISDRVRTDTQYF
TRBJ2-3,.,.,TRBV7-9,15,TGTGCCAGCAGCTTAGCTCCGGGAGTGGAAGATACGCAGTATTTT,CASSLAPGVEDTQYF
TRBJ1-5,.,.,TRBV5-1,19,TGCGCCAGCAGCTTGGCCCCGGTAAAGGGGTATCGGCCCAATCAGCCCCAGCATTTT,CASSLAPVKGYRPNQPQHF
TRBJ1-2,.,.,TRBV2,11,TGTGCCAGCAGTTCTTTCAGGGGCTACACCTTC,CASSSFRGYTF
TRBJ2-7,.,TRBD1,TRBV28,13,TGTGCCAGCAGTTTTCAGGGGGCCAACGAGCAGTACTTC,CASSFQGANEQYF
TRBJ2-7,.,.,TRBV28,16,TGTGCCAGCACCGACCAGGGGCCCCTTTTCTCCTACGAGCAGTACTTC,CASTDQGPLFSYEQYF
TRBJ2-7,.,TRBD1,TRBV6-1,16,TGTGCCAGCAGTGAATCTACTGGGACAGGGAGTAGCGAGCAGTACTTC,CASSESTGTGSSEQYF
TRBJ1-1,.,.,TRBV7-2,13,TGTGCCAGCAGCTGGCGGGGGAGAGCTGAAGCTTTCTTT,CASSWRGRAEAFF
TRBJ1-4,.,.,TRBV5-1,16,TGCGCCAGCAGCCAACGGTCCAGGGATGTAAATGAAAAACTGTTTTTT,CASSQRSRDVNEKLFF
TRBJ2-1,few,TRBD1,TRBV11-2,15,TGTGCCAGCAGCCCTTCGGGACAGGGTAACGATGAGCAGTTCTTC,CASSPSGQGNDEQFF
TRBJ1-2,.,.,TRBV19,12,TGTGCCAGTAGTAGCGGATCGTTTGGCTACACCTTC,CASSSGSFGYTF
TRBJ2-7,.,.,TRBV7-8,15,TGTGCCAGCAGCACCCGCCTCGGAGGGGTCTACGAGCAGTACTTC,CASSTRLGGVYEQYF
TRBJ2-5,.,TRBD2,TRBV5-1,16,TGCGCCAGCAGCTCGTACAGGACTAGCGGGATCTTGACCCAGTACTTC,CASSSYRTSGILTQYF
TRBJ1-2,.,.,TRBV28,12,TGTGCCAGCAGTTATGGGGGGGTTGGCTACACCTTC,CASSYGGVGYTF